This record covers a single TCR beta chain. Its antigen is unknown. This specimen comes from a study of circulating and synovial CD4+ cells in juvenile arthritis. Study-wide results and caveats: CPL versus bulk CD4 samples: T cell genome counts differed by at least an order of magnitude.

Repertoires were generated with immunoSEQ multiplex PCR, while TCRdb's copy carries only in-frame clones and drops some. The sample lists 15,000 to 20,000 clones, more than 75% occurring once. Trimming took 7 bases from V and 8 from J; bases not matched to a gene: 16. Germline values: CDR1 SGHNT, CDR2 YENEEA. The CDR3 covers 16 residues. Sequenced samples came from active juvenile idiopathic arthritis patients. The source is a human donor with juvenile idiopathic arthritis. Source material: CD4+ T cells from blood. The chain recombines TRBV11-3 with TRBJ2-3; TRBD2 matches at 9 bases. Here the CDR3 reads CASTTGGWNSGGTQYF. CDR3 in DNA: TGTGCCAGCACCACGGGGGGGTGGAATAGCGGGGGTACGCAGTATTTT.